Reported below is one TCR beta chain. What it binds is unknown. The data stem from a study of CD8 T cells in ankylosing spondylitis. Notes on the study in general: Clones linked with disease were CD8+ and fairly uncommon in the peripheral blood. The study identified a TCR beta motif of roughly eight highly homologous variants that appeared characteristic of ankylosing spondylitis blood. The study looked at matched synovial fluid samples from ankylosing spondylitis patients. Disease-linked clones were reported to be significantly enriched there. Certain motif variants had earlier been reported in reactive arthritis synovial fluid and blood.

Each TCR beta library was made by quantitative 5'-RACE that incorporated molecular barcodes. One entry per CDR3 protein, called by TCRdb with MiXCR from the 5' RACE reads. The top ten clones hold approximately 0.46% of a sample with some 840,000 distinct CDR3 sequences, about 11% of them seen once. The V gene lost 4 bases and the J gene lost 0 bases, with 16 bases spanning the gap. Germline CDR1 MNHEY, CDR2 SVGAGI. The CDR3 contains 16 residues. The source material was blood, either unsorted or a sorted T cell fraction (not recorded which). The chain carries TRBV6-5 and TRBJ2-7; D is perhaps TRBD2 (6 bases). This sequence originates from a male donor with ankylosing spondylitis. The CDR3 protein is CASSFRGLGSSYEQYF. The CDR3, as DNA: TGTGCCAGCAGTTTCCGGGGACTGGGATCCTCCTACGAGCAGTACTTC.